The 17 T cell receptor beta chains in this list originate from one sample, sequenced in a study of cytomegalovirus exposure and HLA in healthy donors. The PCR made use of 60 Vbeta and 13 Jbeta primers. Sequenced by immunoSEQ multiplex PCR; TCRdb stores in-frame clones only, minus some. This sample has 150,000 to 200,000 clones, with roughly 71% found just once. The material sequenced was PBMCs. These receptors came from a male donor in good health and CMV-seropositive.

V and J are TRBV7-3 and TRBJ2-2; maybe TRBD1 (6 bases). The V and J ends lost 5 bases and 0 bases respectively, with 10 bases between them. The CDR3 has 15 residues. Germline CDR1 is SGHTA and CDR2 is FQGTGA. The CDR3 nucleotides read TGTGCCAGCAGCACCTGGACAGCGAACACCGGGGAGCTGTTTTTT. Translating gives CASSTWTANTGELFF.

The CDR3 sequence is CAWKMTGGSYGYTF. Here the CDR3 DNA reads TGTGCCTGGAAAATGACAGGGGGCAGCTATGGCTACACCTTC. The V and J genes are TRBV30 and TRBJ1-2; 10 bases are a match to TRBD1. Germline V gene sequence: CDR1 GTSNPN, CDR2 SVGIG (reference sequence). Trimming at V came to 4 bases and at J to 4 bases, leaving 6 bases not matched to a gene. The CDR3 spans 14 residues.

This chain's CDR3 is CASSQGRSEETQYF. In DNA, the CDR3 is TGCGCCAGCAGCCAAGGCCGAAGCGAAGAGACCCAGTACTTC. The chain has TRBV4-1 and TRBJ2-5; D unresolved. V was shortened by 1 base and J by 3 bases, with 9 bases between the two germline ends. This CDR3 region has 14 residues. Germline CDR1 reads MGHRA; CDR2 reads YSYEKL.

The CDR3 reads CATSSDRGPMNTEAFF. Written as DNA, the CDR3 is TGTGCCACCAGCAGCGACAGGGGTCCCATGAACACTGAAGCTTTCTTT. The V and J genes are TRBV15 and TRBJ1-1; TRBD1 aligns across 8 bases. Germline V gene lookup returns CDR1 LNHNV and CDR2 YYDKDF (reference sequence). The CDR3 is made up of 16 amino acids. V gave up 3 bases and J gave up 0 bases; unmatched junction bases: 6.

This chain joins TRBV6-7 and TRBJ2-7; D may be TRBD2 (5 bases). TRBV6-7 is labeled an ORF, and its function is uncertain. This CDR3 is built from 17 residues. Trimming took 5 bases from V and 1 from J, leaving 21 bases between them. The CDR3 coding sequence is TGTGCCAGCAGTCCCTCGACACTGGCCCGGGAATCCTACGAGCAGTACTTC. Its protein is CASSPSTLARESYEQYF.

The rearrangement links TRBV30 to TRBJ1-2, with 9 bases identical to TRBD1. The CDR3 totals 13 residues. V trimming: 2 bases; J trimming: 5 bases; junction bases outside the gene matches: 3. Looked up from germline, CDR1 is GTSNPN and CDR2 is SVGIG (reference sequence). The CDR3 loop is CAWSLGQGYGYTF. The CDR3 DNA reads as TGTGCCTGGAGTTTGGGACAGGGATATGGCTACACCTTC.

This clone came up a few times. CDR3 sequence reads: CASRVDATNEKLFF. CDR3 in DNA: TGTGCCAGCAGAGTAGATGCAACTAATGAAAAACTGTTTTTT. The J gene is TRBJ1-4, the V gene TRBV2, with D unclear. From germline, CDR1 is SNHLY and CDR2 FYNNEI. This CDR3 is built from 14 residues. V lost 6 bases, J lost 0 bases, and 8 bases lay in between.

This chain connects TRBV7-2 to TRBJ2-5; D might be TRBD2 (5 bases). Matching the DNA end better, TRBJ2-7 makes the J call doubtful. This CDR3 is built from 13 residues. Germline V gives CDR1 SGHTA, CDR2 FQGNSA. CDR3 region: CASSPDYSYEQYF. CDR3 bases: TGTGCCAGCAGCCCAGACTACTCCTACGAGCAGTACTTC.

The chain couples TRBV5-6 to TRBJ2-7; D may be TRBD2 (6 bases). The germline V gene encodes CDR1 SGHDT and CDR2 YYEEEE. There are 15 residues in the CDR3. Deletions cut 6 bases from V and 0 bases from J, with 16 bases between. CDR3 residues: CASTSPREYSYEQYF. In nucleotides, the CDR3 is TGTGCCAGCACCTCCCCTCGGGAGTACTCCTACGAGCAGTACTTC.

V and J are TRBV2 and TRBJ1-1, with D uncertain. There are 13 residues in the CDR3. CDR1 is SNHLY, CDR2 FYNNEI, per germline. V shed 6 bases and J shed 0 bases, with 8 bases lying between them. CDR3 DNA: TGTGCCAGCAGGGGCATCCTGAACACTGAAGCTTTCTTT. Amino acids: CASRGILNTEAFF. The entire variable domain, with the rest obtained from reference TRBV2 and TRBJ1-1, is as follows: EPEVTQTPSHQVTQMGQEVILRCVPISNHLYFYWYRQILGQKVEFLVSFYNNEISEKSEIFDDQFSVERPDGSNFTLKIRSTKLEDSAMYFCASRGILNTEAFFGQGTRLTVV.

A remark on this clone: A much larger clone sits a single nucleotide away, making a read error possible. The genes are TRBV7-6 and TRBJ2-7; TRBD1 agrees at 9 bases. The CDR3 length is 14 residues. Germline assignment: CDR1 SGHVS and CDR2 FNYEAQ. After removal of 4 bases from V and 1 base from J, the junction contained 2 bases not matched to a gene. The CDR3 DNA sequence: TGTGCCAGCAGCTCCGGGACAGGGTCCTACGAGCAGTACTTC. It specifies CASSSGTGSYEQYF.

The chain recombines TRBV14 with TRBJ2-7; D uncertain. Trimming removed 8 bases at V and 3 bases at J, with 14 bases between. Looked up from germline, CDR1 is SGHDN and CDR2 is FVKESK. The CDR3 runs to 13 residues. CDR3 protein: CASSSTEDYEQYF. The DNA of the CDR3 is TGTGCCAGCTCCTCCACCGAGGACTACGAGCAGTACTTC.

The chain carries TRBV2 and TRBJ2-7; maybe TRBD2 (6 bases). CDR1 and CDR2 from the germline V gene are SNHLY and FYNNEI. This CDR3 has 15 residues. Trimming removed 2 bases at V and 7 bases at J, with 18 bases between. The CDR3: CASSEIGRGQGEQYF. CDR3 bases: TGTGCCAGCAGTGAAATAGGGCGGGGCCAAGGGGAGCAGTACTTC.

The chain recombines TRBV7-3 with TRBJ2-5; D is perhaps TRBD2 (6 bases). The CDR3 is 13 amino acids. Germline CDR1 SGHTA, CDR2 FQGTGA. The V end was cut by 2 bases, the J end by 5 bases, with 9 bases between. CDR3 residues: CASSLLRGETQYF. The CDR3 DNA is TGTGCCAGCAGCTTACTCCGGGGGGAGACCCAGTACTTC.

The chain uses TRBV5-1 and TRBJ2-3, with D perhaps matching TRBD2 (5 bases). Germline lookup yields CDR1 SGHRS and CDR2 YFSETQ. This CDR3 is built from 15 residues. With 4 bases removed from V and 2 bases from J, the gap between germline ends came to 14 bases. The DNA of the CDR3 is TGCGCCAGCAGCCCCTCGACTACCCTCACAGATACGCAGTATTTT. Its translation is CASSPSTTLTDTQYF.

The chain employs TRBV4-2 and TRBJ2-5; 7 bases match TRBD1. Per germline, CDR1 LGHNA and CDR2 YNFKEQ. This CDR3 is built from 14 residues. The V gene end was trimmed by 1 base and the J gene end by 2 bases; junction bases not matched to a gene: 1. CDR3 DNA: TGTGCCAGCAGCCAAGCGACAGGGCAAGAGACCCAGTACTTC. Its protein is CASSQATGQETQYF.

This chain uses TRBV2 with TRBJ1-1; D is unclear. CDR3 length: 12 residues. V lost 4 bases, J lost 6 bases, and 9 bases lay in between. The germline gives CDR1 SNHLY, CDR2 FYNNEI. This CDR3 is CASSAGVAEAFF. CDR3 bases: TGTGCCAGCAGTGCCGGGGTGGCTGAAGCTTTCTTT.